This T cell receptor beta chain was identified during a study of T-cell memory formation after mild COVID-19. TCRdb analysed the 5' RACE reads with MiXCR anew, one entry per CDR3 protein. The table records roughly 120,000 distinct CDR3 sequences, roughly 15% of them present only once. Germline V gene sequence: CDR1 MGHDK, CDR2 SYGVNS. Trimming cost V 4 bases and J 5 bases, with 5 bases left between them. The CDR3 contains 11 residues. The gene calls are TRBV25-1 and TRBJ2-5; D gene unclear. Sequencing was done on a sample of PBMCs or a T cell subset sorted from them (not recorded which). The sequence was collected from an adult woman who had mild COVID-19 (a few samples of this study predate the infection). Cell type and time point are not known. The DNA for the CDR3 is TGTGCCAGCAGTGTCGGCGAGACCCAGTACTTC. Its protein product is CASSVGETQYF.